The 2 T cell receptor beta chains given below trace back to one sample, sequenced in a study of Ad26.COV2.S vaccination and SARS-CoV-2 variants. Sequencing used immunoSEQ multiplex PCR; TCRdb keeps in-frame clones, though not all of them. The sample includes hundreds of thousands of clones, 75% to 90% of them seen just once. Treatment reported: 15 to 20 received Ad26.COV2.S at low or high dose, single or two shots; 5 received placebo; per-sample allocation not given. Day 63 after the first injection of vaccine or placebo was the sampling time. The sequenced sample was peripheral blood, obtained in a trial of Ad26.COV2.S vaccine versus placebo. These receptors were obtained from a person aged 18 to 65 who received the Ad26.COV2.S COVID-19 vaccine or a placebo.

This clone was observed a few times. The chain is built from TRBV7-9 and TRBJ2-6, with D uncertain. The CDR3 extends over 14 amino acids. V was cut by 5 bases and J by 2 bases, with 7 bases left in between. Germline V lookup: CDR1 SEHNR, CDR2 FQNEAQ (reference sequence). CDR3 bases: TGTGCCAGCAGCCCCACAGCTGGGGCCAACGTCCTGACTTTC. Protein sequence: CASSPTAGANVLTF.

This rearrangement joins TRBV3-1 (or the pseudogene TRBV3-2) to TRBJ1-1; a weak D match, TRBD1 (5 bases). This CDR3 region has 14 residues. Germline V gives CDR1 LGHDT, CDR2 YNNKEL (reference sequence). Trimming stripped 4 bases from V and 6 bases from J, with 15 bases between. Here the CDR3 DNA reads TGTGCCAGCAGCCCCCCTAGGGGTGGCTCTGAAGCTTTCTTT. Translated: CASSPPRGGSEAFF.